The clone carrying this TCR beta chain has just a few counts. The time point was: blood at routine non-recurrence follow-up after resection. From tumor, nontumor lung or frozen PBMC, whole RNA was taken unsorted for sequencing. This sample is part of a study of spatial heterogeneity in lung cancer. This CDR3 has 16 residues. TCRdb passed the 5' RACE reads through MiXCR, listing each CDR3 protein once. Of 39,000 or so distinct CDR3 sequences in the sample, about 10% were seen once. This specimen was PBMCs, taken at follow-up. This clonotype was sampled from a female donor with early-stage non-small cell lung cancer. J is TRBJ1-1 and V is TRBV21-1; no DNA check was done on the table's D call, TRBD1. TRBV21-1 counts as a pseudogene. In DNA form, the CDR3 reads TGTGCCAGCAATCAGCAGGAGGGACAGGGATCCACTGAAGCTTTCTTT. As protein: CASNQQEGQGSTEAFF.